The sequence of this TCR beta chain was determined in a study of blood T cell repertoires in COVID-19. As for the study in general: Sources were T cells, B-cell-depleted T cells, or PBMCs; the material itself was cDNA or gDNA.

The protocol was immunoSEQ multiplex PCR, while the TCRdb copy is restricted to in-frame clones and leaves out a portion. The repertoire includes some 200,000 clones, around 80% of them detected once, and around an eighth sits in the top ten. CDR3 length equals 16 residues. J was trimmed by 5 bases and V by 10 bases; bases with no gene match: 18. Germline V gives CDR1 MDHEN, CDR2 SYDVKM. The material sequenced was peripheral blood. The V gene is TRBV28, the J gene TRBJ2-3; 7 bases align to TRBD2. The source of this sequence is a young man with active or convalescent COVID-19. Here the CDR3 reads CATYSYHWGGRDTQYF. CDR3 in DNA: TGTGCCACCTACTCTTACCACTGGGGCGGGAGAGATACGCAGTATTTT.